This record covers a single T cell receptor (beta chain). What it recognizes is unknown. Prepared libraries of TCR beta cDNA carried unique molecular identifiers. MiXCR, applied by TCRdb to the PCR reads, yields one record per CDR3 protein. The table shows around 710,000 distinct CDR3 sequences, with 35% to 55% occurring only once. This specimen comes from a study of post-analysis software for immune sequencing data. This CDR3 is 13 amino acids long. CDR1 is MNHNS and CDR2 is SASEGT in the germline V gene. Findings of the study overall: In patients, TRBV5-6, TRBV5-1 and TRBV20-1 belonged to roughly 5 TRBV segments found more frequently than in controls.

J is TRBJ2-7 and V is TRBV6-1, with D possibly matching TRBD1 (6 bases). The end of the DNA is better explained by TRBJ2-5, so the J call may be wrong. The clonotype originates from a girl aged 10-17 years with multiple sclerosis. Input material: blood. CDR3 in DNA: TGTGCCAGCAGCCTGGACAGCCTGGGGACCCAGTACTTC. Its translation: CASSLDSLGTQYF.